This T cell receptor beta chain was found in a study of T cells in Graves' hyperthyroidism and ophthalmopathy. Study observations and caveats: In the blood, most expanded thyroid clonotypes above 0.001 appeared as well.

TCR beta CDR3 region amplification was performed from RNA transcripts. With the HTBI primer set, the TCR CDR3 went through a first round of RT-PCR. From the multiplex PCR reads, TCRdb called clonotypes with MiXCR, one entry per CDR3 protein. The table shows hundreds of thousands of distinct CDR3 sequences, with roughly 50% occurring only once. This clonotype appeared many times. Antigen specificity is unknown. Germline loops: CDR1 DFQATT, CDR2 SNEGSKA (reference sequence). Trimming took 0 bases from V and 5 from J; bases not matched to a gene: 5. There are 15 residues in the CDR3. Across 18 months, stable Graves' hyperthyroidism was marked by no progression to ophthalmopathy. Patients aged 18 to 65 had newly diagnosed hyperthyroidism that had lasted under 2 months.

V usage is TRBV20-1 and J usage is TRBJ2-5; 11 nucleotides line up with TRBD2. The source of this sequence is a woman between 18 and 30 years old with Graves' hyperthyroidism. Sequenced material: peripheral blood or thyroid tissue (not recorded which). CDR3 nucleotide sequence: TGCAGTGCTAGAGATCAGGCTAGCGGGAGGGAGACCCAGTACTTC. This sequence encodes CSARDQASGRETQYF.